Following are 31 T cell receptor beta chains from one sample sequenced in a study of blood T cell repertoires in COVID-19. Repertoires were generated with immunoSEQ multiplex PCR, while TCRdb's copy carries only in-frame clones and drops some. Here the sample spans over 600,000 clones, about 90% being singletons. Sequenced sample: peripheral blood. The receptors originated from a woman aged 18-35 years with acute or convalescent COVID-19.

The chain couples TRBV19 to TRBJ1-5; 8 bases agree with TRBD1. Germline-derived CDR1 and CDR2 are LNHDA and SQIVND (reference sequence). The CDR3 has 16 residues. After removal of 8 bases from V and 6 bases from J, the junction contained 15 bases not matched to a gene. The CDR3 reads CASGTDRGFKFQPQHF. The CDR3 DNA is TGTGCCAGTGGAACCGACAGGGGATTTAAATTTCAGCCCCAGCATTTT.

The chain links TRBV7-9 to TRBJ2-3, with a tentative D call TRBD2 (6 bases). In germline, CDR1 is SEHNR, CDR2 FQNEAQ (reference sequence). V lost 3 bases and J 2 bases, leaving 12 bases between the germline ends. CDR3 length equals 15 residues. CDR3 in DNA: TGTGCCAGCAGCTTGGCGGGGCCCACCACAGATACGCAGTATTTT. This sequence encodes CASSLAGPTTDTQYF.

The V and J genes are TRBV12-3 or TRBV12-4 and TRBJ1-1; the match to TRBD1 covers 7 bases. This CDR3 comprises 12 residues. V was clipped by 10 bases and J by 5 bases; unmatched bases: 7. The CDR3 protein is CATTQGRTEAFF. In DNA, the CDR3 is TGTGCCACCACACAGGGGAGGACTGAAGCTTTCTTT.

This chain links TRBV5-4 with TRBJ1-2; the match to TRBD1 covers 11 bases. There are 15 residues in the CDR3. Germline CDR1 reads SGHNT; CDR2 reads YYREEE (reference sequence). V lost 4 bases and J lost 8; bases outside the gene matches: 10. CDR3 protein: CASSPRTGGMGGYTF. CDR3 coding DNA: TGTGCCAGCAGCCCGCGGACAGGGGGCATGGGAGGCTACACCTTC.

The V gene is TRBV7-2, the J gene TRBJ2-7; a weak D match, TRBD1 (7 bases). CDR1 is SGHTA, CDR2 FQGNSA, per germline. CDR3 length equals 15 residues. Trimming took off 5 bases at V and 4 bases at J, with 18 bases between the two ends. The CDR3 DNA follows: TGTGCCAGCAGCGGGGGGACAGCCGCCGGATACGAGCAGTACTTC. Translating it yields CASSGGTAAGYEQYF. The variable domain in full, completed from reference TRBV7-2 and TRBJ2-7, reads GAGVSQSPSNKVTEKGKDVELRCDPISGHTALYWYRQSLGQGLEFLIYFQGNSAPDKSGLPSDRFSAERTGGSVSTLTIQRTQQEDSAVYLCASSGGTAAGYEQYFGPGTRLTVT.

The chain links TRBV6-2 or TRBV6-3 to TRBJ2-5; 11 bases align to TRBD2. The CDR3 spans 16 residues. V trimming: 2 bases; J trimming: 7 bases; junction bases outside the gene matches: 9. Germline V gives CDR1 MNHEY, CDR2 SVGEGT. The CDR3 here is CASSYGLAGGIGTQYF. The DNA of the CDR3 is TGTGCCAGCAGTTACGGGCTAGCGGGGGGCATTGGGACCCAGTACTTC.

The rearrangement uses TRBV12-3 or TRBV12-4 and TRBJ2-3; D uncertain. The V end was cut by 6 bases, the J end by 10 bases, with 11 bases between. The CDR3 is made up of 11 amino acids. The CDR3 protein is CASSYQAAQYF. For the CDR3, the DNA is TGTGCCAGCAGCTACCAGGCCGCGCAGTATTTT.

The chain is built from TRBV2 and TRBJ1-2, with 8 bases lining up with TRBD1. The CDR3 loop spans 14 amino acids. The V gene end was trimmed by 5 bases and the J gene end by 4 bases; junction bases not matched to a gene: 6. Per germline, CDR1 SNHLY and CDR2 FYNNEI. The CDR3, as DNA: TGTGCCAGCAGTCGGACAGGGTTGATCTATGGCTACACCTTC. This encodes CASSRTGLIYGYTF. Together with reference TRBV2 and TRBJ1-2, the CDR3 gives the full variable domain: EPEVTQTPSHQVTQMGQEVILRCVPISNHLYFYWYRQILGQKVEFLVSFYNNEISEKSEIFDDQFSVERPDGSNFTLKIRSTKLEDSAMYFCASSRTGLIYGYTFGSGTRLTVV.

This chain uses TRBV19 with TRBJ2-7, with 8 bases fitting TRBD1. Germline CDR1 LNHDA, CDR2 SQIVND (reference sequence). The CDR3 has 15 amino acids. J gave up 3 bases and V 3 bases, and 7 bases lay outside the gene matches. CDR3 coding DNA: TGTGCCAGTAGTATCGGACAGGGACAAGGCTACGAGCAGTACTTC. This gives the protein CASSIGQGQGYEQYF.

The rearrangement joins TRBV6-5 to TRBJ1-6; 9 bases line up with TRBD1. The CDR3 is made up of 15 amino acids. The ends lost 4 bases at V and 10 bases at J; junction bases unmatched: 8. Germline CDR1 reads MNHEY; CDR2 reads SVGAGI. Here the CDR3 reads CASSWAGQGQSPLHF. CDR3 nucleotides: TGTGCCAGCAGTTGGGCGGGACAGGGTCAATCACCCCTCCACTTT.

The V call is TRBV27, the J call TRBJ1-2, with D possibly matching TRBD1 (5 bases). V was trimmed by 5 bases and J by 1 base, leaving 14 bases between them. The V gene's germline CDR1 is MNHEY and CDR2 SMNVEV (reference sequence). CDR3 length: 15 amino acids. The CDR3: CASSPVGHSNYGYTF. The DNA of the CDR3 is TGTGCCAGCAGTCCCGTCGGACACAGTAACTATGGCTACACCTTC.

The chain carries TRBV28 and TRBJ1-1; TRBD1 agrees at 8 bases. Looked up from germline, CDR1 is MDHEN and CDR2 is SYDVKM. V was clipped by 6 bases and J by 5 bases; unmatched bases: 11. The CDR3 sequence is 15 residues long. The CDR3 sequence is CASRTSRTGKTEAFF. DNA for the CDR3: TGTGCCAGCAGGACCAGCCGGACAGGGAAAACTGAAGCTTTCTTT.

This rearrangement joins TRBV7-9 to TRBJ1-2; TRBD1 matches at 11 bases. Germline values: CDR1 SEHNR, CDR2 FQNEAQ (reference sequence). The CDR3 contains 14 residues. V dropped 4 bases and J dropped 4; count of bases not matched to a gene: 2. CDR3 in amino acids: CASSWTGGIYGYTF. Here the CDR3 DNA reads TGTGCCAGCAGCTGGACAGGGGGCATCTATGGCTACACCTTC.

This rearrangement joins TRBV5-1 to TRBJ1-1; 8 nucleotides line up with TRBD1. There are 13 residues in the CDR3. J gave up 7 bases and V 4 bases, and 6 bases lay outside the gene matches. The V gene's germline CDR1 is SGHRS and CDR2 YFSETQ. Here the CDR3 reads CASSLGQANEAFF. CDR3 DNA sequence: TGCGCCAGCAGCCTGGGACAGGCAAATGAAGCTTTCTTT. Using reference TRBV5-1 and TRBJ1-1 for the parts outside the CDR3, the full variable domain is KAGVTQTPRYLIKTRGQQVTLSCSPISGHRSVSWYQQTPGQGLQFLFEYFSETQRNKGNFPGRFSGRQFSNSRSEMNVSTLELGDSALYLCASSLGQANEAFFGQGTRLTVV.

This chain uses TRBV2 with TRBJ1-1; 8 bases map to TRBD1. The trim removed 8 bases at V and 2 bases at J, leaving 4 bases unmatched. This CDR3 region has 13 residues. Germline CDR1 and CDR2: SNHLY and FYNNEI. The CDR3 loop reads CASDRGVNTEAFF. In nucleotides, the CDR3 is TGTGCCAGCGACAGGGGAGTTAACACTGAAGCTTTCTTT.

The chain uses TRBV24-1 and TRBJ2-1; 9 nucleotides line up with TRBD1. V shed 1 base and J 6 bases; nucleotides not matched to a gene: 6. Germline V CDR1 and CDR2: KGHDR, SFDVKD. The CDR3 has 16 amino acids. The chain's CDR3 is CATSDFWDRATNEQFF. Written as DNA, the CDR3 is TGTGCCACCAGTGATTTTTGGGACAGGGCTACCAATGAGCAGTTCTTC.

The CDR3 spells CSVQMGQSFYGYTF. The CDR3 bases are TGCAGCGTTCAAATGGGACAGTCCTTCTATGGCTACACCTTC. This chain uses TRBV29-1 with TRBJ1-2, with 7 positions matching TRBD1. CDR3 length equals 14 residues. CDR1 SQVTM and CDR2 ANQGSEA come from the germline V gene. J gave up 4 bases and V 5 bases, and 10 bases lay outside the gene matches.

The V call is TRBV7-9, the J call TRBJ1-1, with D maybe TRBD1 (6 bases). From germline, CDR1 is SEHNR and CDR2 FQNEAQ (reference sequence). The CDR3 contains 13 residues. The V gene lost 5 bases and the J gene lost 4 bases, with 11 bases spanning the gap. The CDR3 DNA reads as TGTGCCAGCAGCCGAGGGGGGGTCACTGAAGCTTTCTTT. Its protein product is CASSRGGVTEAFF.

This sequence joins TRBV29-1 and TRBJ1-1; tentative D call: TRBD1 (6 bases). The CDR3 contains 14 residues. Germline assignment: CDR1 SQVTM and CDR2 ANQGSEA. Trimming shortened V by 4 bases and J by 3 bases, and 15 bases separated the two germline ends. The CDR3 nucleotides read TGCAGCGTTGTGTGGGGGCGTAGGGACACTGAAGCTTTCTTT. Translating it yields CSVVWGRRDTEAFF. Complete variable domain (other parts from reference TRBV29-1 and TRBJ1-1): SAVISQKPSRDICQRGTSLTIQCQVDSQVTMMFWYRQQPGQSLTLIATANQGSEATYESGFVIDKFPISRPNLTFSTLTVSNMSPEDSSIYLCSVVWGRRDTEAFFGQGTRLTVV.

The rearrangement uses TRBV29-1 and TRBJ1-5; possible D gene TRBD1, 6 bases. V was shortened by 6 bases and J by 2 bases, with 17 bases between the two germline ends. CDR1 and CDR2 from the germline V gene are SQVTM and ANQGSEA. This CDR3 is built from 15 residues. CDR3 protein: CSVSRGAGGNQPQHF. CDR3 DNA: TGCAGCGTCAGTCGTGGGGCAGGGGGCAATCAGCCCCAGCATTTT.

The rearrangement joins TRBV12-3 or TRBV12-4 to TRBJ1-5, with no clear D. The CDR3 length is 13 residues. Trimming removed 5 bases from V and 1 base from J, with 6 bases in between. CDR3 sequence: CASSRESNQPQHF. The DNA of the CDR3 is TGTGCCAGCAGTAGGGAGAGCAATCAGCCCCAGCATTTT.

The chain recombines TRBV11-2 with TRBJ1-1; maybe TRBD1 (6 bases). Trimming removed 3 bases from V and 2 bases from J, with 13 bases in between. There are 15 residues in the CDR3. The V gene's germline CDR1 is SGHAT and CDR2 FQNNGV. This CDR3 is CASSFPGVGNTEAFF. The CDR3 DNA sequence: TGTGCCAGCAGCTTCCCAGGGGTGGGAAACACTGAAGCTTTCTTT. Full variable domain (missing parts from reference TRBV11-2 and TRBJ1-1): EAGVAQSPRYKIIEKRQSVAFWCNPISGHATLYWYQQILGQGPKLLIQFQNNGVVDDSQLPKDRFSAERLKGVDSTLKIQPAKLEDSAVYLCASSFPGVGNTEAFFGQGTRLTVV.

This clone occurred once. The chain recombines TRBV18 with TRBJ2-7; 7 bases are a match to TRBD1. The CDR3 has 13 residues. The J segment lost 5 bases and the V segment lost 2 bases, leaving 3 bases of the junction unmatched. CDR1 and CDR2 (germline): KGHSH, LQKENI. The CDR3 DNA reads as TGTGCCAGCTCACCATCCACAGGGGACGAGCAGTACTTC. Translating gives CASSPSTGDEQYF.

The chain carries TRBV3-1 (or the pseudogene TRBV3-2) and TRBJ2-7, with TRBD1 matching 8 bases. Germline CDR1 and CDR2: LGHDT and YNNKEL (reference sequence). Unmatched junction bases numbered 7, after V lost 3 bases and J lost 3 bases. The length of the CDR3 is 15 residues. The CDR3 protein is CASSHLGTGVYEQYF. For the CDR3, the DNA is TGTGCCAGCAGCCACCTAGGGACAGGAGTCTACGAGCAGTACTTC.

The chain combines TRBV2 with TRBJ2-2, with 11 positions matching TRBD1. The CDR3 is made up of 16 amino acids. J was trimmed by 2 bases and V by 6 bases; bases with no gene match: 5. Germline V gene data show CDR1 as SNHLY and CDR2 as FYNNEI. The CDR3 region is CASSSGTGGNTGELFF. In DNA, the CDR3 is TGTGCCAGCAGCTCCGGGACAGGGGGTAACACCGGGGAGCTGTTTTTT.

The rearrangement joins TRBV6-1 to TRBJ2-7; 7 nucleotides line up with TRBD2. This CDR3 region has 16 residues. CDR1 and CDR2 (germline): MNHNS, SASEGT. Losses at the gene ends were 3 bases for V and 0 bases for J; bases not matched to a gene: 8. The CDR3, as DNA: TGTGCCAGCAGTGATCCAGCGGGGCCAAGCTCCTACGAGCAGTACTTC. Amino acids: CASSDPAGPSSYEQYF.

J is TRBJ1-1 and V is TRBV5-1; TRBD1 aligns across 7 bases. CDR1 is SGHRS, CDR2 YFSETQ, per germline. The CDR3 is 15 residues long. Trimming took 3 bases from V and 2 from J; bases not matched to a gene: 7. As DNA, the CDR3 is TGCGCCAGCAGCTGGGGGGACAGACCTAACACTGAAGCTTTCTTT. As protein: CASSWGDRPNTEAFF.

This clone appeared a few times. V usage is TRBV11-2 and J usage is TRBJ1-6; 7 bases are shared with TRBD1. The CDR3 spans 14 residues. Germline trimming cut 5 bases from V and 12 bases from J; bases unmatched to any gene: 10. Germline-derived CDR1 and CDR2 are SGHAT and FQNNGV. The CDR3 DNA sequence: TGTGCCAGCAGCACCTCAGACAGGGATGGACCCCTCCACTTT. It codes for CASSTSDRDGPLHF. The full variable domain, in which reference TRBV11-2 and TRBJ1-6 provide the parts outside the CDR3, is EAGVAQSPRYKIIEKRQSVAFWCNPISGHATLYWYQQILGQGPKLLIQFQNNGVVDDSQLPKDRFSAERLKGVDSTLKIQPAKLEDSAVYLCASSTSDRDGPLHFGNGTRLTVT.

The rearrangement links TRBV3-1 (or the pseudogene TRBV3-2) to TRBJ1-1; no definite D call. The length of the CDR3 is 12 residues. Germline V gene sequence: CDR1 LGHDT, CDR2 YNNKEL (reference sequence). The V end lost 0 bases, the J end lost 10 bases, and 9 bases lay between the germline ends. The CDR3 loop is CASSQDRVRAFF. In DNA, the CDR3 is TGTGCCAGCAGCCAAGATCGGGTAAGAGCTTTCTTT.

CDR3 loop: CASSRGTSYGYTF. CDR3 sequence (DNA): TGTGCCAGCTCACGGGGGACATCGTATGGCTACACCTTC. V is TRBV18 and J is TRBJ1-2, with a tentative D call TRBD1 (6 bases). Germline V lookup: CDR1 KGHSH, CDR2 LQKENI. This CDR3 has 13 amino acids. Trimming cost V 4 bases and J 5 bases, with 11 bases left between them.

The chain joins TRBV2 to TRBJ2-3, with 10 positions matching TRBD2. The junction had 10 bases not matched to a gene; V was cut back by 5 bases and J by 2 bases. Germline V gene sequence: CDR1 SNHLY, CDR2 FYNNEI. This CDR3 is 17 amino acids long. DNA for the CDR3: TGTGCCAGCAGTTCCTTCGAGCGGGGGGGCCACACAGATACGCAGTATTTT. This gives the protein CASSSFERGGHTDTQYF.